Presented here are 8 T cell receptor beta chains from one specimen sequenced in a study of shared clonotypes between healthy human individuals. Generated by immunoSEQ multiplex PCR, the TCRdb table keeps only in-frame clones and is missing some. This sample has around 550,000 clones, with approximately 96% found just once. CD45RO-negative, CCR7-selected cells formed the naive CD8 fraction, which excluded terminally differentiated effector memory CD45RA+ cells. The sample consisted of naive CD8+ T cells sorted from blood. The receptors were gathered from a woman aged 25 to 39 in good health.

The chain combines TRBV27 with TRBJ1-5; D might be TRBD1 (5 bases). The CDR3 sequence is 17 residues long. The germline V gene has CDR1 MNHEY and CDR2 SMNVEV (reference sequence). Between the trimmed V and J ends, which lost 0 bases and 2 bases, there was a span of 14 bases. CDR3: CASSLSVGRIGNQPQHF. The CDR3 DNA follows: TGTGCCAGCAGTTTATCGGTGGGGCGAATCGGCAATCAGCCCCAGCATTTT.

The chain couples TRBV5-4 to TRBJ2-3, with D possibly matching TRBD2 (5 bases). Germline assignment: CDR1 SGHNT and CDR2 YYREEE (reference sequence). With 0 bases removed from V and 0 bases from J, the gap between germline ends came to 14 bases. The CDR3 sequence is 17 residues long. The CDR3 bases are TGTGCCAGCAGCTTGGCGGGATTGGGGTTTAGCACAGATACGCAGTATTTT. Protein sequence: CASSLAGLGFSTDTQYF.

The chain is built from TRBV4-1 and TRBJ2-7; 14 positions agree with TRBD2. This CDR3 is built from 17 residues. Trimming removed 3 bases from V and 3 bases from J; junction bases left unmatched: 7. Germline V CDR1 and CDR2: MGHRA, YSYEKL. This chain's CDR3 is CASSQEAGTSGSYEQYF. The CDR3 DNA sequence: TGCGCCAGCAGCCAGGAAGCCGGGACTAGCGGGAGCTACGAGCAGTACTTC.

The rearrangement uses TRBV28 and TRBJ2-7, with D unclear. Germline-derived CDR1 and CDR2 are MDHEN and SYDVKM. There are 12 residues in the CDR3. Trimming pared 7 bases from V and 3 bases from J, leaving 10 bases between. The CDR3 DNA sequence: TGTGCCAGCACCGACCCCCTCTACGAGCAGTACTTC. Protein sequence: CASTDPLYEQYF. The complete variable domain, with remaining parts taken from reference TRBV28 and TRBJ2-7, reads DVKVTQSSRYLVKRTGEKVFLECVQDMDHENMFWYRQDPGLGLRLIYFSYDVKMKEKGDIPEGYSVSREKKERFSLILESASTNQTSMYLCASTDPLYEQYFGPGTRLTVT.

CDR3 coding DNA: TGTGCCAGTAGTGGCCTGACTAGTACTTCAGATACGCAGTATTTT. As protein: CASSGLTSTSDTQYF. The rearrangement uses TRBV19 and TRBJ2-3; the D gene is possibly TRBD2 (6 bases). The CDR3 spans 15 residues. Germline CDR1 is LNHDA and CDR2 is SQIVND (reference sequence). V dropped 5 bases and J dropped 4 bases, with 16 bases sitting between them. Together with reference TRBV19 and TRBJ2-3, the CDR3 gives the full variable domain: DGGITQSPKYLFRKEGQNVTLSCEQNLNHDAMYWYRQDPGQGLRLIYYSQIVNDFQKGDIAEGYSVSREKKESFPLTVTSAQKNPTAFYLCASSGLTSTSDTQYFGPGTRLTVL.

A few counts support this clone. The chain links TRBV4-1 to TRBJ1-1, with D maybe TRBD1 (6 bases). Germline CDR1 MGHRA, CDR2 YSYEKL. CDR3 length equals 16 residues. The V gene lost 4 bases and the J gene lost 0 bases, with 15 bases spanning the gap. CDR3 protein: CASSPRWGLMNTEAFF. Written as DNA, the CDR3 is TGCGCCAGCAGCCCGAGATGGGGGCTAATGAACACTGAAGCTTTCTTT.

The V call is TRBV27, the J call TRBJ1-2; a weak D match, TRBD1 (5 bases). The germline gives CDR1 MNHEY, CDR2 SMNVEV (reference sequence). Trimming pared 5 bases from V and 0 bases from J, leaving 13 bases between. This CDR3 is built from 15 residues. Written as DNA, the CDR3 is TGTGCCAGCAGTCCACGACAGATTTCTAACTATGGCTACACCTTC. This encodes CASSPRQISNYGYTF.

This chain uses TRBV4-1 with TRBJ2-2, with D tentatively TRBD1 or TRBD2 (5 bases each). Germline V CDR1 and CDR2: MGHRA, YSYEKL. This CDR3 comprises 15 residues. Deletions cut 0 bases from V and 6 bases from J, with 11 bases between. The CDR3 DNA is TGCGCCAGCAGCCAAGATAGTCGGGGCTCCGGGGAGCTGTTTTTT. This translates into CASSQDSRGSGELFF.